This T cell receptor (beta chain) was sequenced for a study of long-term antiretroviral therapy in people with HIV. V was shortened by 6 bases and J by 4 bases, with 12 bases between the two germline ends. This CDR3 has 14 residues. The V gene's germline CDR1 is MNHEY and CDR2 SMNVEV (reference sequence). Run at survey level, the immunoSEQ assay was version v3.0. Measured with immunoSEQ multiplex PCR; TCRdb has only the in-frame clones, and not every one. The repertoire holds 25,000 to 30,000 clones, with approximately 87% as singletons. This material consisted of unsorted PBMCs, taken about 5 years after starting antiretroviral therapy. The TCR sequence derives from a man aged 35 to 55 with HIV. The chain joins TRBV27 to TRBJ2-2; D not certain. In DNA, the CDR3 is TGTGCCAGCAGATACGGGCCCCGCACCGGGGAGCTGTTTTTT. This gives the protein CASRYGPRTGELFF.